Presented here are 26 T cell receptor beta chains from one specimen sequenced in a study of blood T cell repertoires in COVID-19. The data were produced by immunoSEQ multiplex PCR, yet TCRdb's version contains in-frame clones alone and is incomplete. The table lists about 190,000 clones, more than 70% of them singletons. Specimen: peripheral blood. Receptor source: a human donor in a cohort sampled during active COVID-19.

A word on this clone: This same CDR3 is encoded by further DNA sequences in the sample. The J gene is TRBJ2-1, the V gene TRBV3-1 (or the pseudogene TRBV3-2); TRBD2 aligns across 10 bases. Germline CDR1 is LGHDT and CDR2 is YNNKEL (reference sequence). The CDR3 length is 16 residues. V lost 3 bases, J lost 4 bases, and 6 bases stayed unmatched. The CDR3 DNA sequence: TGTGCCAGCAGCCAGGTAGCGGGGGGCGGGTACAATGAGCAGTTCTTC. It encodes CASSQVAGGGYNEQFF.

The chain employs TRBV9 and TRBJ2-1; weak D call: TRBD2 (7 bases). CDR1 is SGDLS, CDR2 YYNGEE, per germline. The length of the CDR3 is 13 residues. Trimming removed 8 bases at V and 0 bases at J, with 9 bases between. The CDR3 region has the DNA TGTGCCAGTGGGGGGGCCTCCTACAATGAGCAGTTCTTC. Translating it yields CASGGASYNEQFF.

The chain's CDR3 is CASSQREGVDEQYF. The DNA for the CDR3 is TGCGCCAGCAGCCAACGGGAGGGGGTGGACGAGCAGTACTTC. The chain has TRBV4-3 and TRBJ2-7, with 8 bases aligning to TRBD2. The CDR3 length is 14 residues. V gave up 2 bases and J gave up 5 bases; unmatched junction bases: 5. Germline V gene sequence: CDR1 LGHNA, CDR2 YSLEER.

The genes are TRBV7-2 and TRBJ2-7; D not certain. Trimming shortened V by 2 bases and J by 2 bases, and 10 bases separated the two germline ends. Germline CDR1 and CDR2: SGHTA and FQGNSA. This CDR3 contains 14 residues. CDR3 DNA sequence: TGTGCCAGCAGCTTATCGGCAGGAACCTACGAGCAGTACTTC. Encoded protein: CASSLSAGTYEQYF.

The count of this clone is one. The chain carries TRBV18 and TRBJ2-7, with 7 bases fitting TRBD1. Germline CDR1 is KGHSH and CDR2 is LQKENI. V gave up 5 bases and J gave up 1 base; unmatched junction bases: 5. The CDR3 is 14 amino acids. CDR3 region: CASSGQENSYEQYF. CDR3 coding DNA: TGTGCCAGCTCAGGACAGGAGAATTCCTACGAGCAGTACTTC.

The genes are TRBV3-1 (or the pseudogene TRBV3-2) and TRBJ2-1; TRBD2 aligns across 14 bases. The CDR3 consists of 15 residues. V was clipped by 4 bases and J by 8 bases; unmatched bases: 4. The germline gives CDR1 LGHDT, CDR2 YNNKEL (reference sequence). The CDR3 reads CASSLGLAGGHEQFF. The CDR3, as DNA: TGTGCCAGCAGCCTCGGACTAGCGGGGGGCCATGAGCAGTTCTTC.

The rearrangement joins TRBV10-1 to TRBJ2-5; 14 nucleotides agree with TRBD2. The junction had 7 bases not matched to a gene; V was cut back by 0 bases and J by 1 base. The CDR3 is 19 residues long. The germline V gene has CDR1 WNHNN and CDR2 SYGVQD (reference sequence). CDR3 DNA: TGCGCCAGCAGTGAGTCTCGACTAGCGGGGGGGCCTTTCCAAGAGACCCAGTACTTC. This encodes CASSESRLAGGPFQETQYF.

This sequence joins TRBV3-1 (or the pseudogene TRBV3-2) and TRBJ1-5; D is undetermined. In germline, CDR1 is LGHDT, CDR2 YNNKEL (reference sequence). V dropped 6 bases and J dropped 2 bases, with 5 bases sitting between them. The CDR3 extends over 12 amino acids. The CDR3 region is CASSAGNQPQHF. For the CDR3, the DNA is TGTGCCAGCAGTGCAGGCAATCAGCCCCAGCATTTT.

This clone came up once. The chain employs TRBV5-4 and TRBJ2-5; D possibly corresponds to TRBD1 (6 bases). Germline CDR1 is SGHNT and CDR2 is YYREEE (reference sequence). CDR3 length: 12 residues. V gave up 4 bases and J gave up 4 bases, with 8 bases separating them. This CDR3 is CASSPDRETQYF. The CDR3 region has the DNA TGTGCCAGCAGCCCGGACAGAGAGACCCAGTACTTC.

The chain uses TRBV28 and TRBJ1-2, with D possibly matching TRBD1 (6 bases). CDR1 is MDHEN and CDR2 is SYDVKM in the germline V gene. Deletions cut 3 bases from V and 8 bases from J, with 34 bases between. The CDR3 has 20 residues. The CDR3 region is CASSFGTGGGGWTSRMGYTF. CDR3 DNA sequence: TGTGCCAGCAGTTTTGGGACCGGGGGCGGGGGTTGGACTTCTCGGATGGGCTACACCTTC.

CDR3 protein: CASSPGGEQYF. The CDR3 DNA follows: TGCGCCAGCAGCCCAGGAGGCGAGCAGTACTTC. The chain joins TRBV5-1 to TRBJ2-7, with a tentative D call TRBD2 (5 bases). CDR3 length equals 11 residues. The ends were cut back, 4 bases at V and 6 bases at J, with 8 bases in the middle. Per the germline V gene, CDR1 is SGHRS and CDR2 is YFSETQ.

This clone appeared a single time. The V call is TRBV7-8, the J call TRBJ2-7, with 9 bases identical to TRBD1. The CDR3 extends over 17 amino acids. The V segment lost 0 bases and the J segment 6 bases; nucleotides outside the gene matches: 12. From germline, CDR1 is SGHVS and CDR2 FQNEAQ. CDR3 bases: TGTGCCAGCAGCTTAGCGGGGACAGGGTTGAGGGGTGGCGAGCAGTACTTC. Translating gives CASSLAGTGLRGGEQYF.

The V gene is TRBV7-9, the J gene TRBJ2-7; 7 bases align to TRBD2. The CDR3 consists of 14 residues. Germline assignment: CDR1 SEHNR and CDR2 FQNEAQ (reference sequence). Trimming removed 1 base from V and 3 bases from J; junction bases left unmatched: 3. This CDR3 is CASSLVGLDYEQYF. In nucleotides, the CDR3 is TGTGCCAGCAGCTTAGTTGGACTAGACTACGAGCAGTACTTC.

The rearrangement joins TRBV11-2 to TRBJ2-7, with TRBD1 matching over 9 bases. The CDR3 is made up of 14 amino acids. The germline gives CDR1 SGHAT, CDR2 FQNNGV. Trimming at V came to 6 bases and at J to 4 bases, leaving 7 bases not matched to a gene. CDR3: CASRAQGAKYEQYF. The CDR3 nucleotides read TGTGCCAGCAGGGCACAGGGGGCTAAGTACGAGCAGTACTTC.

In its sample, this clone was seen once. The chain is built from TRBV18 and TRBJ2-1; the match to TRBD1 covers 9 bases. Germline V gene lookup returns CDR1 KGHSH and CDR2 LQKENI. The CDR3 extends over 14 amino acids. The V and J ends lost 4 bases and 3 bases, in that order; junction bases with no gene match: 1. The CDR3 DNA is TGTGCCAGCTCACGGACAGGGGTCTACAATGAGCAGTTCTTC. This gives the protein CASSRTGVYNEQFF.

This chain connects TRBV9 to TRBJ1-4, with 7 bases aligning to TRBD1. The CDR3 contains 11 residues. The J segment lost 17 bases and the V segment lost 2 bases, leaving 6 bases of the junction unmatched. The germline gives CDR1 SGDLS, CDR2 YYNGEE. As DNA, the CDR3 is TGTGCCAGCAGCGTGGGGGACAGTGATTTTTTT. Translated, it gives CASSVGDSDFF.

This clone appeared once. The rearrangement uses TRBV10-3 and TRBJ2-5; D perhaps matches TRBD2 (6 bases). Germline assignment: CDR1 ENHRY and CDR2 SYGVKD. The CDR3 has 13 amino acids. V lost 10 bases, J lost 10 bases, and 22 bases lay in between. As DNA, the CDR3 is TGTGCCACGTCCTCGGGGGACTTGACGGGCCAGTACTTC. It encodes CATSSGDLTGQYF.

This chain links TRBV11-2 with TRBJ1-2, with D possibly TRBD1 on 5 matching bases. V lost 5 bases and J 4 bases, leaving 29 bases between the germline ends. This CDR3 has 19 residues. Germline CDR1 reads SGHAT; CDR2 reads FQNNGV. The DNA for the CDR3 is TGTGCCAGCAGCCACCGACAGAAGAGCTCATCCTTAGGGTTCTATGGCTACACCTTC. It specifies CASSHRQKSSSLGFYGYTF.

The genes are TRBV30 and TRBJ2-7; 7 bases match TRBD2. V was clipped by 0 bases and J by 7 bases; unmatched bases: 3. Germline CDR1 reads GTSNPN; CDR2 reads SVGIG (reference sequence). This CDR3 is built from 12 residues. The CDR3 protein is CAWSVGGGEQYF. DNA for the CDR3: TGTGCCTGGAGTGTGGGGGGGGGAGAGCAGTACTTC. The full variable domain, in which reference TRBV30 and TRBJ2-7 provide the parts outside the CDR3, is SQTIHQWPATLVQPVGSPLSLECTVEGTSNPNLYWYRQAAGRGLQLLFYSVGIGQISSEVPQNLSASRPQDRQFILSSKKLLLSDSGFYLCAWSVGGGEQYFGPGTRLTVT.

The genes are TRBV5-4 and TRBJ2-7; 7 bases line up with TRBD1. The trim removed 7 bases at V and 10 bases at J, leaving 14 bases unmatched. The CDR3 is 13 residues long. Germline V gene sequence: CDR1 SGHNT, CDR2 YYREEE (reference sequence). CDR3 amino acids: CASGYSGTVNQYF. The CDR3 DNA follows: TGTGCCAGCGGATACTCCGGGACAGTAAATCAGTACTTC.

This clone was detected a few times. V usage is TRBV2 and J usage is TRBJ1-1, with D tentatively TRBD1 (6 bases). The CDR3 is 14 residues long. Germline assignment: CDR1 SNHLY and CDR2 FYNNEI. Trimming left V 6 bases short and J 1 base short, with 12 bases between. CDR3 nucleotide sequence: TGTGCCAGCAGCCGAACGACAGGGAACACTGAAGCTTTCTTT. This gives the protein CASSRTTGNTEAFF.

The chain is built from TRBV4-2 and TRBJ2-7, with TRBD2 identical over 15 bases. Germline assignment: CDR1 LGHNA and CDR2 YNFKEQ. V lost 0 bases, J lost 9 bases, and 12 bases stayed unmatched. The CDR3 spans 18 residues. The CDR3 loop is CASSQDSGLAGGPTGQYF. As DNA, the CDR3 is TGTGCCAGCAGCCAAGATTCGGGACTAGCGGGGGGCCCTACGGGGCAGTACTTC.

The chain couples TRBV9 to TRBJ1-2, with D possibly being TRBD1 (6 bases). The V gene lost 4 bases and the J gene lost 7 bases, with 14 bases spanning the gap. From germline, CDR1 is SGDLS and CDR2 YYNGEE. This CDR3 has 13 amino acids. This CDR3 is CASSPRQAGGYTF. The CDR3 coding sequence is TGTGCCAGCAGCCCTAGACAGGCTGGTGGCTACACCTTC.

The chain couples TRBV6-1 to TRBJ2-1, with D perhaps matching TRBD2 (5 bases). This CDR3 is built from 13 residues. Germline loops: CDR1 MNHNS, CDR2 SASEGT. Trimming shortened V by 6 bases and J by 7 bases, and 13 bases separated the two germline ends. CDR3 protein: CASSYADLNEQFF. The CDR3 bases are TGTGCCAGCAGCTACGCGGACTTGAATGAGCAGTTCTTC.

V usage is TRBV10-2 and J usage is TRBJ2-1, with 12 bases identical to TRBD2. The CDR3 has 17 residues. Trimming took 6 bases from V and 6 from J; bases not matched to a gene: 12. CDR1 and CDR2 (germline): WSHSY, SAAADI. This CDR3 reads CASSRTSGARLSNEQFF. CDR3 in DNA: TGCGCCAGCAGCCGGACTAGCGGGGCACGCCTATCCAATGAGCAGTTCTTC.

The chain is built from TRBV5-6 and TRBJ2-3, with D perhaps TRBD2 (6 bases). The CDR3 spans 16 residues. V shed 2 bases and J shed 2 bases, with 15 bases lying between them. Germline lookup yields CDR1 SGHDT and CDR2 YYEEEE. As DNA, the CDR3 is TGTGCCAGCAGCTTCGGGACTCGCGAGAACACAGATACGCAGTATTTT. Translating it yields CASSFGTRENTDTQYF.